This T cell receptor (beta chain) stems from a study of prognosis after radiotherapy for stage I lung cancer. The study amplified the TCR beta CDR3 region from genomic DNA. This amplification was carried out by two rounds of multiplex PCR. Primers (each specific to one TRBV or TRBJ gene) were used in first-round PCR. TCRdb used MiXCR to reprocess the multiplex PCR reads, holding one entry per CDR3 protein. Of about 12,000 distinct CDR3 sequences in the sample, nearly 55% were seen once. V lost 3 bases and J 1 base, leaving 19 bases between the germline ends. This CDR3 has 16 residues. Germline V gene sequence: CDR1 DFQATT, CDR2 SNEGSKA (reference sequence). In regard to this clonotype: The conserved phenylalanine or tryptophan is not found at the CDR3 terminus, so this likely reflects a read error.

This sequence originates from a donor aged 50 or older with non-small cell lung cancer. The rearrangement joins TRBV20-1 to TRBJ2-7; D is uncertain. Sample: PBMCs, taken before or after stereotactic body radiation therapy (not recorded which). The DNA for the CDR3 is TGCAGTGCTAGTCCGAGCTCAATGGTGACTTCCTACGAGCAGTACCTC. It translates to CSASPSSMVTSYEQYL.